These 13 T cell receptor beta chains came from one sample sequenced in a study of cytomegalovirus exposure and HLA in healthy donors. Measured with immunoSEQ multiplex PCR; TCRdb has only the in-frame clones, and not every one. The sample comprises 150,000 to 200,000 clones, around nine tenths of which are singletons, and less than 3% rests with the top ten. Sequenced: PBMCs. These receptors all come from a man between 18 and 35 years old in good health and CMV-seropositive.

V is TRBV7-8 and J is TRBJ2-3, with TRBD2 as a possible D gene (5 bases). The CDR3 is 15 amino acids. V was cut by 5 bases and J by 0 bases, with 12 bases left in between. Looked up from germline, CDR1 is SGHVS and CDR2 is FQNEAQ. CDR3 residues: CASSPGLISTDTQYF. CDR3 in DNA: TGTGCCAGCAGCCCAGGACTGATAAGCACAGATACGCAGTATTTT. Complete variable domain (other parts from reference TRBV7-8 and TRBJ2-3): GAGVSQSPRYKVAKRGQDVALRCDPISGHVSLFWYQQALGQGPEFLTYFQNEAQLDKSGLPSDRFFAERPEGSVSTLKIQRTQQEDSAVYLCASSPGLISTDTQYFGPGTRLTVL.

The chain recombines TRBV2 with TRBJ2-2; D call uncertain. This CDR3 spans 12 amino acids. Germline V gene lookup returns CDR1 SNHLY and CDR2 FYNNEI. V dropped 10 bases and J dropped 4 bases, with 10 bases sitting between them. The CDR3 protein is CANQHPTGELFF. Written as DNA, the CDR3 is TGTGCCAACCAACACCCCACCGGGGAGCTGTTTTTT.

The chain uses TRBV27 and TRBJ2-1, with D tentatively TRBD2 (5 bases). V was clipped by 5 bases and J by 8 bases, with 13 bases between them. The CDR3 extends over 13 amino acids. CDR1 is MNHEY, CDR2 SMNVEV, per germline (reference sequence). CDR3 nucleotide sequence: TGTGCCAGCAGTCCGCCCCTGAGGGATGAGCAGTTCTTC. Amino acid sequence: CASSPPLRDEQFF.

This clone was recorded only once. The chain joins TRBV4-2 to TRBJ1-2, with 9 bases fitting TRBD1. This CDR3 has 16 amino acids. Germline V gene lookup returns CDR1 LGHNA and CDR2 YNFKEQ. J was trimmed by 8 bases and V by 0 bases; bases with no gene match: 10. CDR3 sequence reads: CASSQEGGGQGQGYTF. In nucleotides, the CDR3 is TGTGCCAGCAGCCAAGAAGGCGGGGGACAGGGTCAGGGCTACACCTTC.

V usage is TRBV27 and J usage is TRBJ1-4; a possible D gene is TRBD1 (5 bases). V lost 2 bases and J lost 10, with 14 bases in between. Germline V lookup: CDR1 MNHEY, CDR2 SMNVEV (reference sequence). The CDR3 is made up of 14 amino acids. The chain's CDR3 is CASSLKAAQGKLFF. The CDR3 DNA is TGTGCCAGCAGTTTAAAGGCAGCCCAGGGAAAACTGTTTTTT.

V is TRBV30 and J is TRBJ2-7; TRBD1 matches 9 bases. V gave up 2 bases and J gave up 9 bases; unmatched junction bases: 5. The germline gives CDR1 GTSNPN, CDR2 SVGIG (reference sequence). This CDR3 spans 12 amino acids. CDR3 DNA: TGTGCCTGGAGTATCCAGGGACAGGGGCAGTACTTC. Its translation is CAWSIQGQGQYF.

There are a few counts of this clone. The chain uses TRBV9 and TRBJ2-1; 7 bases agree with TRBD1. Losses at the gene ends were 4 bases for V and 2 bases for J; bases not matched to a gene: 6. Germline CDR1 SGDLS, CDR2 YYNGEE. This CDR3 has 15 residues. The CDR3 nucleotides read TGTGCCAGCAGCTTACGACAGGGCGCCTACAATGAGCAGTTCTTC. Its protein product is CASSLRQGAYNEQFF.

The gene calls are TRBV5-1 and TRBJ2-3; 9 bases are a match to TRBD1. Germline trimming cut 0 bases from V and 5 bases from J; bases unmatched to any gene: 4. Looked up from germline, CDR1 is SGHRS and CDR2 is YFSETQ. The length of the CDR3 is 15 residues. The CDR3 reads CASSLGGTGKDTQYF. For the CDR3, the DNA is TGCGCCAGCAGCTTGGGCGGGACAGGGAAAGATACGCAGTATTTT.

The chain has TRBV14 and TRBJ2-6, with TRBD2 identical over 7 bases. J lost 0 bases, V lost 0 bases, and 8 bases had no gene match. From germline, CDR1 is SGHDN and CDR2 FVKESK. The CDR3 has 19 amino acids. For the CDR3, the DNA is TGTGCCAGCAGCCAAGATGGGCTAGCGGATTCCTCTGGGGCCAACGTCCTGACTTTC. Translated: CASSQDGLADSSGANVLTF.

The V gene is TRBV27, the J gene TRBJ2-2; the D gene is possibly TRBD1 (5 bases). CDR3 size: 17 residues. Germline V gives CDR1 MNHEY, CDR2 SMNVEV (reference sequence). Trimming left V 2 bases short and J 9 bases short, with 22 bases between. The CDR3, as DNA: TGTGCCAGCAGTTTAACCCTTCTGACAGTAACCGTCCGGGAGCTGTTTTTT. Amino acid sequence: CASSLTLLTVTVRELFF.

The genes are TRBV6-5 and TRBJ1-5; D might be TRBD1 (6 bases). Trimming took 5 bases from V and 5 from J, leaving 13 bases between them. From germline, CDR1 is MNHEY and CDR2 SVGAGI. The CDR3 has 14 residues. CDR3 protein: CASSMWDKDQPQHF. In DNA, the CDR3 is TGTGCCAGCAGTATGTGGGACAAGGATCAGCCCCAGCATTTT.

V usage is TRBV28 and J usage is TRBJ1-5, with D uncertain. With 6 bases removed from V and 5 bases from J, the gap between germline ends came to 5 bases. The CDR3 runs to 11 residues. The germline CDR1 and CDR2 sequences are MDHEN and SYDVKM. This CDR3 reads CASSLHQPQHF. The CDR3 DNA reads as TGTGCCAGCAGCCTTCATCAGCCCCAGCATTTT.

The chain couples TRBV6-5 to TRBJ1-1; D possibly corresponds to TRBD1 (6 bases). The germline V gene encodes CDR1 MNHEY and CDR2 SVGAGI. The V gene lost 2 bases and the J gene lost 3 bases, with 7 bases spanning the gap. The CDR3 extends over 13 amino acids. The CDR3 loop is CASSYNRDTEAFF. CDR3 DNA sequence: TGTGCCAGCAGTTACAACAGGGACACTGAAGCTTTCTTT.